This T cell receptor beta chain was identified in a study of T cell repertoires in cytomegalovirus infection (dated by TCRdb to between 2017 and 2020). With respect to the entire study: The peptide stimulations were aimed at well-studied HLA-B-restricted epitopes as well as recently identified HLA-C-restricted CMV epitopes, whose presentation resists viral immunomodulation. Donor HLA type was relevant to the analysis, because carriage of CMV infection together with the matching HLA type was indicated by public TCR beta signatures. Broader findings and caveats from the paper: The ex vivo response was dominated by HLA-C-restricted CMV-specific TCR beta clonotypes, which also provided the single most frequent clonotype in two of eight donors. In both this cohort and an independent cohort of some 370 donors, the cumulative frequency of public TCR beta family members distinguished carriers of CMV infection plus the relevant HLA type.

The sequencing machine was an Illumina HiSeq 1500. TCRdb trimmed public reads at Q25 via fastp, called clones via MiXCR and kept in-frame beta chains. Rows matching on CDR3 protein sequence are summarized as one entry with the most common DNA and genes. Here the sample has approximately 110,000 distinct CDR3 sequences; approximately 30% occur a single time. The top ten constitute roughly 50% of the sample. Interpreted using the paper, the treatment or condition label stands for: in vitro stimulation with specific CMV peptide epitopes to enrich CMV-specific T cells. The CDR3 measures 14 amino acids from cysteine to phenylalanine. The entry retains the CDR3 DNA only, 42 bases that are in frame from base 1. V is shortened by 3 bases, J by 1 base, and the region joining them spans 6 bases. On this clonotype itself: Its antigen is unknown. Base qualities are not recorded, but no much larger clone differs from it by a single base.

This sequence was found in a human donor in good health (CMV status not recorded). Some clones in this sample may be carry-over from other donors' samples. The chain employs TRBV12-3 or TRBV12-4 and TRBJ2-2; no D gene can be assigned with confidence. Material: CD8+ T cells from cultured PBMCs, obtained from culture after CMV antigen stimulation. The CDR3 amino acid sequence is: CASSLYMNTGELFF. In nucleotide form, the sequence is TGTGCCAGCAGTTTGTACATGAACACCGGGGAGCTGTTTTTT.